This T cell receptor (beta chain) was identified during a study of radiotherapy plus CTLA-4 blockade in lung cancer. Findings and limits, study-wide: Among blood TCR repertoires after radiotherapy plus ipilimumab, tumor-derived clones expanded. Increased serum interferon-beta after radiation also reportedly predicted response strongly.

TCRdb keeps only in-frame clones here, not all; method: immunoSEQ multiplex PCR. The sample has 50,000 to 65,000 clones, 70% to 85% seen once. Concerning this clone itself: Antigen: not known.

The sample in question was peripheral blood, obtained from a patient treated with radiotherapy plus ipilimumab. The receptor comes from a human donor with non-small cell lung cancer whose response to radiotherapy plus ipilimumab could not be evaluated.

The CDR3 DNA reads as TGTGCCAGCAGTGCCAGGGACAGGCCAGCAGATACGCAGTATTTT. This gives the protein CASSARDRPADTQYF. This rearrangement joins TRBV25-1 to TRBJ2-3, with 8 bases lining up with TRBD1. Germline V gives CDR1 MGHDK, CDR2 SYGVNS. The CDR3 runs 15 residues. Germline trimming cut 4 bases from V and 4 bases from J; bases unmatched to any gene: 7.